The entry below describes one T cell receptor beta chain. Seattle participants joined during active infection and were tracked over time. How the authors handled the data: Amplification from reference gene primers served as the basis for estimated nucleated cell counts. Clones were read by immunoSEQ multiplex PCR, and TCRdb kept only the in-frame ones, dropping some. The V and J calls and clone size were taken over from that table, and D and trimming were inferred from the DNA. The data hold over 200,000 clones, with about 83% observed a single time. The data originate from a study of blood T cell repertoires in COVID-19. Study summary: PBMCs, B-cell-depleted T cells, or T cells were the source of the cDNA or gDNA that made up the material.

The CDR3 contains 14 residues. Trimming took off 1 base at V and 3 bases at J, with 12 bases between the two ends. The germline V gene encodes CDR1 GTSNPN and CDR2 SVGIG (reference sequence). The TCR originated in a young woman with COVID-19, enrolled during active disease. The chain is built from TRBV30 and TRBJ1-2; D is ambiguous. The sample was peripheral blood. The CDR3 sequence is CAWSARNGDYGYTF. Here the CDR3 DNA reads TGTGCCTGGAGTGCCCGGAACGGGGACTATGGCTACACCTTC.